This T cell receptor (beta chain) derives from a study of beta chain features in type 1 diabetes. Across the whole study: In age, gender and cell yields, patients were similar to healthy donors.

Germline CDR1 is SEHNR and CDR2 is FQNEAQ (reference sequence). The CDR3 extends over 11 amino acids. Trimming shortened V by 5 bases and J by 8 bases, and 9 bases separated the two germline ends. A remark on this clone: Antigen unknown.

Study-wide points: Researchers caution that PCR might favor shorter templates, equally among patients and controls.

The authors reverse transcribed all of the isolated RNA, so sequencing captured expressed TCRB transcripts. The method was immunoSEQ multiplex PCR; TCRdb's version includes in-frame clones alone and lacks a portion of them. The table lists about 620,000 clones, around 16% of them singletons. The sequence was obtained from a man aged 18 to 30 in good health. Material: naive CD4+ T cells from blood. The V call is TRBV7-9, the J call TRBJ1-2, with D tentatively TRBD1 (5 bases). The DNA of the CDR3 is TGTGCCAGCAGCCGGAAGGGGGGCTACACCTTC. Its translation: CASSRKGGYTF.